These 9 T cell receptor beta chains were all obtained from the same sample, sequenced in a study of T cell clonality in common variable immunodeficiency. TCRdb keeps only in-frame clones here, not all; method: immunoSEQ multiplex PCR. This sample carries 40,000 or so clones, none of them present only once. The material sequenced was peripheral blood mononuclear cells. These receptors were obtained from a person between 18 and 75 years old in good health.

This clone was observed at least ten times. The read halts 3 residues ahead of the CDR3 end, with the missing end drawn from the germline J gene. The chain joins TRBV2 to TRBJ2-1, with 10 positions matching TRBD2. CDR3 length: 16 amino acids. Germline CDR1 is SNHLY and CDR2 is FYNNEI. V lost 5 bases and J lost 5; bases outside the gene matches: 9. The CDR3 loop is CASSISLAGEDNEQFF. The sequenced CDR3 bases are TGTGCCAGCAGTATCTCCCTAGCGGGGGAAGACAATGAG. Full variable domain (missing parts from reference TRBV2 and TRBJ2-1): EPEVTQTPSHQVTQMGQEVILRCVPISNHLYFYWYRQILGQKVEFLVSFYNNEISEKSEIFDDQFSVERPDGSNFTLKIRSTKLEDSAMYFCASSISLAGEDNEQFFGPGTRLTVL.

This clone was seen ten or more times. CDR3 protein: CSATGLAGVGYNEQFF. Partial CDR3 DNA: TGCAGTGCCACGGGACTAGCGGGAGTAGGATACAATGAG. The rearrangement links TRBV20-1 to TRBJ2-1, with 14 bases lining up with TRBD2. The read is 3 residues too short to cover the CDR3 end, so that end is filled in from the germline J gene. The germline V gene has CDR1 DFQATT and CDR2 SNEGSKA (reference sequence). After removal of 6 bases from V and 4 bases from J, the junction contained 8 bases not matched to a gene. CDR3 length equals 16 residues.

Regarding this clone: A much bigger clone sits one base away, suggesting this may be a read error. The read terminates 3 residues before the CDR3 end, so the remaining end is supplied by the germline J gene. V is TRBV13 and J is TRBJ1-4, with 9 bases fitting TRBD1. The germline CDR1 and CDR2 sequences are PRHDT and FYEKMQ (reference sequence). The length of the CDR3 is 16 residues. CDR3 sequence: CASTLQGALGANVLFF. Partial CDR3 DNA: TGTGCCAGCACCTTACAGGGGGCGCTGGGGGCCAACGTA.

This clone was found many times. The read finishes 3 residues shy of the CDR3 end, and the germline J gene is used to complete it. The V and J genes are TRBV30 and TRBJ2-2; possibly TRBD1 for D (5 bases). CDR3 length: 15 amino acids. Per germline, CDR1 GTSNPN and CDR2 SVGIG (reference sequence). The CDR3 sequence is CAWSVLPRVDEKLFF. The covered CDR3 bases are TGTGCCTGGAGTGTATTGCCCAGGGTAGACGAAAAG. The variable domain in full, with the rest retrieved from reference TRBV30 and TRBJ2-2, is SQTIHQWPATLVQPVGSPLSLECTVEGTSNPNLYWYRQAAGRGLQLLFYSVGIGQISSEVPQNLSASRPQDRQFILSSKKLLLSDSGFYLCAWSVLPRVDEKLFFGEGSRLTVL.

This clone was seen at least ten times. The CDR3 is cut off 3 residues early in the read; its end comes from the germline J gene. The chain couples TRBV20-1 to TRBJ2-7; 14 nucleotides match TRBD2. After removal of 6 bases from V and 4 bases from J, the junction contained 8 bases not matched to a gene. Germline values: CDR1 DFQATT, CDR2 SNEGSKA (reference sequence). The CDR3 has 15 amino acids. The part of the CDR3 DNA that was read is TGCAGTGCAGACCAGACTAGCGGGGGGGTTTACGAG. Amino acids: CSADQTSGGVYE. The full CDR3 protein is CSADQTSGGVYEQYF.

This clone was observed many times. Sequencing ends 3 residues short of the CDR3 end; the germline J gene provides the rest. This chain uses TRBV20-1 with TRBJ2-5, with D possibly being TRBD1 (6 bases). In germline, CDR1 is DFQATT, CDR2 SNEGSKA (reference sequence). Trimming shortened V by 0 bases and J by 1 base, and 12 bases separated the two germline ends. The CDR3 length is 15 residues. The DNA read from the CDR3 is TGCAGTGCTAGAGATCGGTCACAGGGCCAAGAGACC. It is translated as CSARDRSQGQET. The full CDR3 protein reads CSARDRSQGQETQYF.

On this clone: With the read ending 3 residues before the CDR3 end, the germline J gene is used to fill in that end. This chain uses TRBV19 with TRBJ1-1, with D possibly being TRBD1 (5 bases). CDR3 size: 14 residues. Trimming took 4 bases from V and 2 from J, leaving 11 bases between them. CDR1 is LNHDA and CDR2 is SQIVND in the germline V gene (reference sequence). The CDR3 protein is CASSTKTDNTEAFF. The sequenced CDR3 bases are TGTGCCAGTAGTACCAAGACAGATAACACTGAA.

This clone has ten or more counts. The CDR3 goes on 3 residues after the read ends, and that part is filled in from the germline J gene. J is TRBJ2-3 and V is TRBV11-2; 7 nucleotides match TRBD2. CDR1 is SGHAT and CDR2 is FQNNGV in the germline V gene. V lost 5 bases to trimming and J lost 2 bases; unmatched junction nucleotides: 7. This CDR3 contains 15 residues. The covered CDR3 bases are TGTGCCAGCAGCCTCCCCTGGGACTACACAGATACG. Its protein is CASSLPWDYTDT. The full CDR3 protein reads CASSLPWDYTDTQYF.

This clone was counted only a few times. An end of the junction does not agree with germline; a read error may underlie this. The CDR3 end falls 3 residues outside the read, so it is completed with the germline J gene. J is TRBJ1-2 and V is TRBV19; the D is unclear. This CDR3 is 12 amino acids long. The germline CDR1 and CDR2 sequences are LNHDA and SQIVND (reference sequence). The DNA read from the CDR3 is TGTGCCAGTCCCGATATGTACTATGGA. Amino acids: CASPDMYYG. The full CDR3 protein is CASPDMYYGYTF.